This is a list of T cell receptor beta chains from one sample in a study of shared clonotypes between healthy human individuals. The table came from immunoSEQ multiplex PCR; TCRdb's copy has only in-frame clones and leaves some out. The profile shows around 1,900,000 clones, 93% of them singletons. Sequenced: naive CD8+ T cells from PBMCs. These receptors originate from a man younger than 35 in good health. Some clones in this sample may be carry-over from other donors' samples. CDR3s include the opening cysteine and the closing phenylalanine or tryptophan. The D gene is left open where the match is weak. Clone size is not always given. Where it is, it says once, few, many or a class for expanded clones.

d_call	j_call	v_call	clone_size	cdr3_nt	cdr3_aa
NA	TRBJ1-1	TRBV6-1	NA	TGTGCCAGCAGCCCCGGGGGGGCTTATACTGAAGCTTTCTTT	CASSPGGAYTEAFF
NA	TRBJ2-3	TRBV9	NA	TGTGCCAGCAGCCTTCTGGGGGCAGATACGCAGTATTTT	CASSLLGADTQYF
NA	TRBJ1-4	TRBV19	NA	TGTGCCAGTAGTATGGGTACAGTTAATGAAAAACTGTTTTTT	CASSMGTVNEKLFF
NA	TRBJ2-3	TRBV9	NA	TGTGCCAGCAGCGGTACCGGACTATCGCCCCCAACAGATACGCAGTATTTT	CASSGTGLSPPTDTQYF
NA	TRBJ2-7	TRBV27	NA	TGTGCCAGCAGTACCCCCGGGGGGCGGCGCGAGCAGTACTTC	CASSTPGGRREQYF
NA	TRBJ2-7	TRBV4-1	NA	TGCGCCAGCAGCCAAGGACTCTATCCTTCGGACGAGCAGTACTTC	CASSQGLYPSDEQYF
NA	TRBJ2-7	TRBV15	NA	TGTGCCACCGCTGGGGGTTACGAGCAGTACTTC	CATAGGYEQYF
NA	TRBJ1-2	TRBV5-5	NA	TGTGCCAGCAGCTTGGCCGGCAAGTCCATAACCTATGGCTACACCTTC	CASSLAGKSITYGYTF
TRBD2	TRBJ2-1	TRBV4-2	NA	TGTGCCAGCAGCCCTAGCACTAGCGGGGACGAGCAGTTCTTC	CASSPSTSGDEQFF
TRBD2	TRBJ2-1	TRBV7-9	NA	TGTGCCAGCAGCCCAACCTCCGCGGCGGGAGTTTATGAGCAGTTCTTC	CASSPTSAAGVYEQFF
TRBD2	TRBJ2-5	TRBV13	NA	TGTGCCAGCAGCTTATCGGGGGGACCGAAAGAGACCCAGTACTTC	CASSLSGGPKETQYF
NA	TRBJ2-1	TRBV5-1	NA	TGCGCCAGCAGCAAAGAGGGGCCCTACAATGAGCAGTTCTTC	CASSKEGPYNEQFF
TRBD1	TRBJ2-3	TRBV11-3	NA	TGTGCCAGCAGCCGTCAGGGGGAGCTCACAGATACGCAGTATTTT	CASSRQGELTDTQYF
TRBD2	TRBJ2-2	TRBV9	NA	TGTGCCAGCAGCGTATATGCGGGAGGGGTCGGGGAGCTGTTTTTT	CASSVYAGGVGELFF
NA	TRBJ2-7	TRBV9	NA	TGTGCCAGCAGCGCGGACCTTTACGAGCAGTACTTC	CASSADLYEQYF
NA	TRBJ1-5	TRBV10-3	NA	TGTGCCATATGGGACGGAAAATATAGCAATCAGCCCCAGCATTTT	CAIWDGKYSNQPQHF
NA	TRBJ1-5	TRBV4-3	NA	TGCGCCAGCAGCCAAGATTCCATTAGCAATCAGCCCCAGCATTTT	CASSQDSISNQPQHF
NA	TRBJ2-1	TRBV7-3	NA	TGTGCCAGCAGCCCGCCAGGACTCCCTAGCTCCTACAATGAGCAGTTCTTC	CASSPPGLPSSYNEQFF
TRBD1	TRBJ2-1	TRBV28	NA	TGTGCCAGCAGTTTAGGGCAGGGGGCTAGTAATGAGCAGTTCTTC	CASSLGQGASNEQFF
TRBD2	TRBJ2-7	TRBV29-1	NA	TGCAGCGCCAGAGCCAGCGGGAACGAGCAGTACTTC	CSARASGNEQYF
NA	TRBJ1-1	TRBV5-4	NA	TGTGCCAGCAGTCCTGGGCCGGACCACCCTGAAGCTTTCTTT	CASSPGPDHPEAFF
NA	TRBJ2-1	TRBV14	NA	TGTGCCAGCAGCCCACACTCTTCGAGAGGGAATGAGCAGTTCTTC	CASSPHSSRGNEQFF
NA	TRBJ2-7	TRBV28	once	TGTGCCACCCATGTTGACTACGAGCAGTACTTC	CATHVDYEQYF
TRBD1	TRBJ1-2	TRBV7-9	NA	TGTGCCAGCAGTCGGACAGGGGGACACTATGGCTACACCTTC	CASSRTGGHYGYTF
NA	TRBJ1-5	TRBV7-8	NA	TGTGCCAGCAGCGAGGTGGGGCCAGGGGAGAATCAGCCCCAGCATTTT	CASSEVGPGENQPQHF
NA	TRBJ2-1	TRBV28	NA	TGTGCCAGCAGTTTAGACTGGGGCGGAAACAATGAGCAGTTCTTC	CASSLDWGGNNEQFF
TRBD2	TRBJ2-2	TRBV2	NA	TGTGCCACTTCCGGGACTAGCGGGACGCGGTGGACCGGGGAGCTGTTTTTT	CATSGTSGTRWTGELFF
NA	TRBJ2-7	TRBV12-1	NA	TGTGCCAGCAGCCTTGGACAGGGCCACTCCTACGAGCAGTACTTC	CASSLGQGHSYEQYF
NA	TRBJ2-2	TRBV6-5	NA	TGTGCCAGCAGTCAGGACAGCCCCGGGGAGCTGTTTTTT	CASSQDSPGELFF
TRBD1	TRBJ2-7	TRBV9	NA	TGTGCCAGCAGCCCCTGGGACAGGGGCTACGAGCAGTACTTC	CASSPWDRGYEQYF
NA	TRBJ1-5	TRBV15	NA	TGTGCCACCAGCACCGGGCGGTTGAATCAGCCCCAGCATTTT	CATSTGRLNQPQHF
NA	TRBJ1-4	TRBV16	NA	TGTGCCAGCAGCCAATCGTGGAACCTGGAACTGTTTTTT	CASSQSWNLELFF
NA	TRBJ2-1	TRBV5-6	NA	TGTGCCAGCAGCTCCGACCCGACCCTCTACAATGAGCAGTTCTTC	CASSSDPTLYNEQFF
NA	TRBJ2-1	TRBV9	NA	TGTGCCAGCAGCGAGGCGGCCAGCTCCTACAATGAGCAGTTCTTC	CASSEAASSYNEQFF
NA	TRBJ1-5	TRBV4-1	NA	TGCGCCAGCAGCCAAGAGGCCTGGGGCAATCAGCCCCAGCATTTT	CASSQEAWGNQPQHF
NA	TRBJ2-4	TRBV27	NA	TGTGCCAGCAGTTTAGGGATGACAGCCAAAAACATTCAGTACTTC	CASSLGMTAKNIQYF
TRBD1	TRBJ1-5	TRBV6-5	NA	TGTGCCAGCAGCTCAGGACAGGGGACGGGGCAGCCCCAGCATTTT	CASSSGQGTGQPQHF
NA	TRBJ1-5	TRBV28	once	TGTGCCAGCAGTTTTTTACAGTCGCTCCTAATAATGCCCCAGCATTTT	CASSFLQSLLIMPQHF
NA	TRBJ2-2	TRBV15	NA	TGTGCCACCAGCAGCCTTGTTGAAGGGGCCGGGGAGCTGTTTTTT	CATSSLVEGAGELFF
NA	TRBJ2-6	TRBV27	NA	TGTGCCAGCAGTTCTCGGGACGGCAAGCCCGGGGCCAACGTCCTGACTTTC	CASSSRDGKPGANVLTF
NA	TRBJ2-6	TRBV7-9	NA	TGTGCCAGCAGCTTAGAGCAGAGCTCTGGGGCCAACGTCCTGACTTTC	CASSLEQSSGANVLTF
TRBD2	TRBJ2-7	TRBV30	NA	TGTGCCTGGAGTCTCGCGGGAGTCGGCGAGCAGTACTTC	CAWSLAGVGEQYF
NA	TRBJ1-1	TRBV7-9	NA	TGTGCCAGCAGCTTAGCGTACTCGGAGAACACTGAAGCTTTCTTT	CASSLAYSENTEAFF
NA	TRBJ2-2	TRBV19	NA	TGTGCCACCAATCCTACCCACACCGGGGAGCTGTTTTTT	CATNPTHTGELFF
NA	TRBJ1-1	TRBV7-8	NA	TGTGCCAGCAGCTTAGGGCCCCGGGGCGGCAATGAAGCTTTCTTT	CASSLGPRGGNEAFF
TRBD2	TRBJ2-1	TRBV7-9	NA	TGTGCCAGCAGCTCTATCCTAGCGGGAGTTACGTACAATGAGCAGTTCTTC	CASSSILAGVTYNEQFF
TRBD1	TRBJ1-6	TRBV7-9	many	TGTGCCAGCAGCTCCAGGGGGGATTCACCCCTCCACTTT	CASSSRGDSPLHF
NA	TRBJ2-1	TRBV5-1	NA	TGCGCCAGCAGCGGGACTCATCATGAGCAGTTCTTC	CASSGTHHEQFF
NA	TRBJ2-4	TRBV7-9	NA	TGTGCCAGCAGCTCCGGAGCTGAGATAAAAAACATTCAGTACTTC	CASSSGAEIKNIQYF
NA	TRBJ1-1	TRBV6-5	NA	TGTGCCAGCAGTGAACTGGGGGGCTTCGCTGAAGCTTTCTTT	CASSELGGFAEAFF
NA	TRBJ2-7	TRBV30	NA	TGTGCCTGGAGTGTGGGTACAGCATCCTACGAGCAGTACTTC	CAWSVGTASYEQYF
TRBD1	TRBJ1-1	TRBV10-3	NA	TGTGCCATCAGTATAGGGACAGGGTACACTGAAGCTTTCTTT	CAISIGTGYTEAFF
NA	TRBJ1-2	TRBV18	NA	TGTGCCAGCTCACCAGAAGTGGACCAGTATGGCTACACCTTC	CASSPEVDQYGYTF
NA	TRBJ2-7	TRBV27	NA	TGTGCCAGCAGTTTATCGTGGGGGGCGCGGGCGTTCGAGCAGTACTTC	CASSLSWGARAFEQYF